Given below is one T cell receptor beta chain in context. Its antigen is as yet unknown. The entry originates in a study of post-analysis software for immune sequencing data. Study context: Clinical courses comprised relapsing-remitting, secondary progressive and progressive-relapsing multiple sclerosis.

The germline CDR1 and CDR2 sequences are SGHAT and FQNNGV. Deletions cut 4 bases from V and 3 bases from J, with 8 bases between. The CDR3 length is 13 residues. Unique molecular identifiers featured in each of the TCR beta cDNA libraries. With roughly 0.85 to 11 million T cells as the source, some 510,000 cDNA molecules resulted. In TCRdb, the PCR reads were re-called with MiXCR into one record per CDR3 protein. The sample yields some 700,000 distinct CDR3 sequences, 55% to 60% seen once. General observations from the study: Five TRBV segments, including TRBV5-6, TRBV5-1 and TRBV20-1, were more frequent in patients than controls. People with multiple sclerosis had a significantly lower normalized Chao1 diversity than controls did. Clustering by F measure revealed strong co-clustering among samples prepared together in one batch.

Sequencing was done on a sample of blood. The chain combines TRBV11-2 with TRBJ2-3; D gene unclear. The receptor comes from a girl aged 2 to 10 with multiple sclerosis. The CDR3 DNA sequence: TGTGCCAGCAGCTCCATGAGAACAGATACGCAGTATTTT. Amino acids: CASSSMRTDTQYF.